This T cell receptor (beta chain) was identified in a study of blood T cell repertoires in COVID-19. Turning to the study itself: The samples span acute and convalescent COVID-19 from the United States, Italy and Spain. The cDNA or gDNA used as material had been derived from T cells, B-cell-depleted T cells, or PBMCs.

The CDR3 has 17 amino acids. Trimming pared 5 bases from V and 3 bases from J, leaving 20 bases between. CDR1 is WNHNN, CDR2 SYGVQD, per germline (reference sequence). The sample holds one count of this clone. Profiling relied on immunoSEQ multiplex PCR, and the TCRdb table lists in-frame clones only, not all of them. The sample includes tens of thousands of clones, 80% to 90% seen only once; the top ten take roughly 2.5%. The clonotype was recovered from a man aged 50 or older with COVID-19, enrolled during active disease. J is TRBJ1-5 and V is TRBV10-1; weak D call: TRBD1 (6 bases). Input material: peripheral blood. The CDR3 DNA follows: TGCGCCAGCAGTAACCGGGACATTTTAGGGCACAATCAGCCCCAGCATTTT. Protein: CASSNRDILGHNQPQHF.